Below, one T cell receptor (beta chain) is given with its context. Antigen specificity is unknown. This sample includes further DNA sequences coding for the same CDR3. All the donors were Caucasian adults who lived in Nashville, Tennessee. Germline V gene sequence: CDR1 SGHNT, CDR2 YYREEE (reference sequence). V lost 0 bases to trimming and J lost 3 bases, with 7 bases between them. This CDR3 contains 13 residues. Several immunoSEQ plates received, in even portions, the genomic DNA of each subset. Methods used by the authors: Filtering differed since immunoSEQ provided only junctions, with no quality scores. Using immunoSEQ multiplex PCR, the repertoire was profiled, and TCRdb retains in-frame clones only, with some absent. The DNA was the basis for D and trimming; V, J and clone size are from that table. This sample carries a few million clones, about 94% of them seen once, and the ten largest clones take around 0.13%.

The data stem from a study of shared clonotypes between healthy human individuals. Points from the study as a whole: A reduction in generation probabilities was seen for non-shared clonotypes relative to those shared by all four donors.

Sequenced: naive CD4+ T cells sorted from blood. Subset of the sample: CD45RA+ positively selected. V is TRBV5-4 and J is TRBJ2-7, with D uncertain. This sequence was found in a man aged 18 to 30 in good health. CDR3 sequence: CASSLAGLYEQYF. The CDR3 DNA sequence: TGTGCCAGCAGCTTGGCAGGCCTCTACGAGCAGTACTTC.